This record concerns one TCR beta chain sequence. The data originate from a study of technical replicates of blood from several donors. There are 13 residues in the CDR3. V lost 5 bases, J lost 5 bases, and 3 bases stayed unmatched. Germline V gene data show CDR1 as SNHLY and CDR2 as FYNNEI. Profiled with immunoSEQ multiplex PCR; TCRdb holds only in-frame clones, not every one. Among about 100,000 clones listed, approximately 96% were seen once. The rearrangement uses TRBV2 and TRBJ1-2, with 9 bases aligning to TRBD1. The TCR sequence derives from a human donor in good health. Sequences were obtained from T cells isolated from PBMCs. The CDR3 spells CASSPGTGYGYTF. CDR3 in DNA: TGTGCCAGCAGTCCTGGGACAGGGTATGGCTACACCTTC.